The 5 T cell receptor beta chains given below trace back to one sample, sequenced in a study of neoadjuvant nivolumab and ipilimumab in lung cancer (dated by TCRdb to 2018 to 2021). Library method: the immunoSEQ multiplex PCR assay. TCRdb took this table from immuneACCESS and kept in-frame rearrangements with V and J called. Such tables lack part of the clones; where checked against another copy, unresolved V genes explain under half of the gap, and the rest is unexplained. The sample records just under 550 clones, about 89% of which are singletons. The ten largest clones add up to under 3.5% of the sample. The sample's time point, from its label and the paper: pretherapy, before neoadjuvant immune checkpoint inhibitors. The sample here was tumor tissue, taken before neoadjuvant nivolumab, alone or with ipilimumab. These receptors originate from an adult with non-small cell lung cancer. Some clones in this sample may be carry-over from other donors' samples.

The chain joins TRBV5-6 to TRBJ2-1; D remains ambiguous. The CDR3 is 11 residues long. V was cut by 2 bases and J by 8 bases, with 5 bases left in between. Germline V lookup: CDR1 SGHDT, CDR2 YYEEEE. Here the CDR3 reads CASSFEDEQFF. CDR3 bases: TGTGCCAGCAGCTTTGAGGATGAGCAGTTCTTC.

The J gene is TRBJ2-2, the V gene TRBV29-1; D ambiguous. The CDR3 runs to 14 residues. Looked up from germline, CDR1 is SQVTM and CDR2 is ANQGSEA. V was shortened by 1 base and J by 1 base, with 7 bases between the two germline ends. For the CDR3, the DNA is TGCAGCGTTGAAGGCAGGCTGAACACCGGGGAGCTGTTTTTT. Its protein product is CSVEGRLNTGELFF.

The chain couples TRBV9 to TRBJ2-1; D not resolved. From germline, CDR1 is SGDLS and CDR2 YYNGEE. V was clipped by 2 bases and J by 0 bases, with 9 bases between them. The CDR3 length is 15 residues. The CDR3 reads CASSVQESSYNEQFF. CDR3 bases: TGTGCCAGCAGCGTCCAGGAGAGCTCCTACAATGAGCAGTTCTTC.

The chain combines TRBV29-1 with TRBJ2-1, with D possibly matching TRBD2 (6 bases). Trimming took off 2 bases at V and 2 bases at J, with 13 bases between the two ends. The CDR3 is made up of 15 amino acids. The germline V gene has CDR1 SQVTM and CDR2 ANQGSEA. The CDR3 sequence is CSVERGTGPYNEQFF. The DNA of the CDR3 is TGCAGCGTTGAACGCGGGACGGGTCCCTACAATGAGCAGTTCTTC.

This rearrangement joins TRBV11-3 to TRBJ2-1; D may be TRBD1 (6 bases). Germline lookup yields CDR1 SGHNT and CDR2 YENEEA. The CDR3 has 14 amino acids. V was cut by 4 bases and J by 12 bases, with 19 bases left in between. CDR3 coding DNA: TGTGCCAGCAGCTCCAAAAACAGGGCCGGTCTGCAGTTCTTC. It yields the protein CASSSKNRAGLQFF.